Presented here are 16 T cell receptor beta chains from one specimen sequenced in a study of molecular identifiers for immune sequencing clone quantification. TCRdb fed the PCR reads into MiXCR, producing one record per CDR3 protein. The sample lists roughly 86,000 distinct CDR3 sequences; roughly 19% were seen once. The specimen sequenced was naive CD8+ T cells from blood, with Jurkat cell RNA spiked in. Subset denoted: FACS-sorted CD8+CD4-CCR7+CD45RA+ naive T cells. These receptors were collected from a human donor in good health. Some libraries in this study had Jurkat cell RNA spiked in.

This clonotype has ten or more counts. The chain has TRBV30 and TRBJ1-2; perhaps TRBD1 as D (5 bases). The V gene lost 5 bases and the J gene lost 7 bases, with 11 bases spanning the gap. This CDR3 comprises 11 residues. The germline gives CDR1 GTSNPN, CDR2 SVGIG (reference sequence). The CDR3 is CAWDGGAGYTF. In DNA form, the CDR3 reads TGTGCCTGGGACGGCGGGGCTGGCTACACCTTC.

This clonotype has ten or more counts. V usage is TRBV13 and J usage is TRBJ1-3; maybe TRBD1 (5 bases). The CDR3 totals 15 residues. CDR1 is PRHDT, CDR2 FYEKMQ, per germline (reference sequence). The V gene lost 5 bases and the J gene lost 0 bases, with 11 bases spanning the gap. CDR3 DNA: TGTGCCAGCAGCCATGACAGAAGCTCTGGAAACACCATATATTTT. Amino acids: CASSHDRSSGNTIYF.

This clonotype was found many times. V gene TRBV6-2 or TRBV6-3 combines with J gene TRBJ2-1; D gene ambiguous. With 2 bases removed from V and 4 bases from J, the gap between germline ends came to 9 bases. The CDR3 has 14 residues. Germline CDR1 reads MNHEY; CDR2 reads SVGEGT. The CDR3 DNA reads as TGTGCCAGCAGTTACAAGCCCCCATACAATGAGCAGTTCTTC. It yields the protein CASSYKPPYNEQFF.

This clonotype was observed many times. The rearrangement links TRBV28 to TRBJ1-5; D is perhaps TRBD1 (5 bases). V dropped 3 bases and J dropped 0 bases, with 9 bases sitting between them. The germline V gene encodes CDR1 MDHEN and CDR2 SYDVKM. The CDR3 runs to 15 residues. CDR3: CASSFEGASNQPQHF. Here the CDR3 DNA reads TGTGCCAGCAGTTTTGAAGGGGCTAGCAATCAGCCCCAGCATTTT.

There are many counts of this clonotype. Here the CDR3 DNA reads TGCGCCAGCAGCCAACGACAGGGCACGACAGATACGCAGTATTTT. This encodes CASSQRQGTTDTQYF. J is TRBJ2-3 and V is TRBV4-1; 7 nucleotides agree with TRBD1. V shed 2 bases, J shed 3 bases, and the junction held 5 bases outside the gene matches. Germline V lookup: CDR1 MGHRA, CDR2 YSYEKL. This CDR3 contains 15 residues.

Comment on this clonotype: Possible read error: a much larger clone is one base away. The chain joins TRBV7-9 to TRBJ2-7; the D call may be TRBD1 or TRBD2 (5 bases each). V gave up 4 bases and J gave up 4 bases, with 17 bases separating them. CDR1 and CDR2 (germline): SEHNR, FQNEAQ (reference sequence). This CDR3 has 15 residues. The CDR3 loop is CASSSAPGAGYEQYF. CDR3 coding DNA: TGTGCCAGCAGCTCAGCGCCCGGGGCAGGGTACGAGCAGTACTTC.

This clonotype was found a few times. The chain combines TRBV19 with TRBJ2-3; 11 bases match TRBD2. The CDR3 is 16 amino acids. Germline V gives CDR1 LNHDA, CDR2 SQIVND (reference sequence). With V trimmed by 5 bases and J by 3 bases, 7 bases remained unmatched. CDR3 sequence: CASSLPGLAVTDTQYF. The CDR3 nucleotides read TGTGCCAGTAGTTTGCCGGGACTAGCGGTAACAGATACGCAGTATTTT.

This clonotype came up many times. The CDR3 DNA follows: TGCAGTGCTAGAGATATCGATGCGGTTTCTTGGTCACCCCTCCACTTT. This gives the protein CSARDIDAVSWSPLHF. The chain recombines TRBV20-1 with TRBJ1-6; no firm D call. This CDR3 region has 16 residues. Trimming took off 0 bases at V and 10 bases at J, with 19 bases between the two ends. From germline, CDR1 is DFQATT and CDR2 SNEGSKA (reference sequence).

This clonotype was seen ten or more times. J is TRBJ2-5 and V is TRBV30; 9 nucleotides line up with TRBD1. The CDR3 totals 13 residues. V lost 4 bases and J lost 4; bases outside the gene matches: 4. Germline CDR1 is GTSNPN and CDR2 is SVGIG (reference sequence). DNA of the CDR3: TGTGCCTGGAATGGACAGGGGCTAGAGACCCAGTACTTC. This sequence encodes CAWNGQGLETQYF.

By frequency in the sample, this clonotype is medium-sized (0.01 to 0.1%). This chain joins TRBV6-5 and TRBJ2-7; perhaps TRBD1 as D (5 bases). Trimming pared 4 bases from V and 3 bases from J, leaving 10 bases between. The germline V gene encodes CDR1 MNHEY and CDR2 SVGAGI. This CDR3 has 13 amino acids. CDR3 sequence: CASSWGSSYEQYF. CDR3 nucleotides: TGTGCCAGCAGTTGGGGCAGCAGCTACGAGCAGTACTTC.

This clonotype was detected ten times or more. CDR3 residues: CASSQDLAGGNTGELFF. The CDR3 nucleotides are TGTGCCAGCAGCCAAGATCTAGCGGGAGGAAACACCGGGGAGCTGTTTTTT. This chain joins TRBV4-2 and TRBJ2-2; 11 nucleotides align to TRBD2. CDR3 size: 17 residues. CDR1 and CDR2 (germline): LGHNA, YNFKEQ. V lost 0 bases and J lost 2; bases outside the gene matches: 2.

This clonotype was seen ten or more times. CDR3: CASSLDVGDSSPWPYF. CDR3 sequence (DNA): TGTGCCAGCAGCTTAGATGTCGGGGACAGCTCGCCATGGCCGTATTTT. The gene calls are TRBV7-9 and TRBJ2-3; TRBD1 matches at 7 bases. Germline lookup yields CDR1 SEHNR and CDR2 FQNEAQ (reference sequence). The V gene end was trimmed by 1 base and the J gene end by 14 bases; junction bases not matched to a gene: 18. The length of the CDR3 is 16 residues.

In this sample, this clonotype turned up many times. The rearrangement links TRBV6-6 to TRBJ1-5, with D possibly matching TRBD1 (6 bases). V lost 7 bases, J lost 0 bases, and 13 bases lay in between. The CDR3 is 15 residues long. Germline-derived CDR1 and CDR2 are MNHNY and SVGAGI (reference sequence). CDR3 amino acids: CASTPQGYSNQPQHF. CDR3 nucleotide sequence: TGTGCCAGCACCCCTCAGGGGTATAGCAATCAGCCCCAGCATTTT.

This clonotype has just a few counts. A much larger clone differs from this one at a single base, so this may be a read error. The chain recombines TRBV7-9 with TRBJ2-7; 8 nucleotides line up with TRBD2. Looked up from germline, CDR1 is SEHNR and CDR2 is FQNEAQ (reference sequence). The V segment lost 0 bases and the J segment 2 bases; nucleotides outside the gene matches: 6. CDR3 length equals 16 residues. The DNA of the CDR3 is TGTGCCAGCAGCTTAGCGGGCGGGGGGTTAGCCTACGAGCAGTACTTC. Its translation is CASSLAGGGLAYEQYF.

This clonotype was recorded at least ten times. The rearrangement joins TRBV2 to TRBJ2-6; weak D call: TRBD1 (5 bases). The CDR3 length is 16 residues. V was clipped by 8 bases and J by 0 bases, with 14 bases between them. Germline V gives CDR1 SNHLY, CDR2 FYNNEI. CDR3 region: CASRWGVSSGANVLTF. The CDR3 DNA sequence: TGTGCCAGCCGATGGGGCGTTTCCTCTGGGGCCAACGTCCTGACTTTC.

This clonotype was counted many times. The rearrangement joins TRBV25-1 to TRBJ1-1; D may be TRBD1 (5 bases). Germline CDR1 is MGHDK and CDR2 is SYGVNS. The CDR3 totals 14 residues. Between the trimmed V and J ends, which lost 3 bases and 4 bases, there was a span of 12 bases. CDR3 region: CASSEGVGGTEAFF. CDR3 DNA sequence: TGTGCCAGCAGTGAGGGGGTAGGTGGCACTGAAGCTTTCTTT.